Listed below are T cell receptor beta chains from one sample, sequenced in a study of cytomegalovirus exposure and HLA in healthy donors. Data came from immunoSEQ multiplex PCR; TCRdb stores just in-frame clones and leaves some out. The record lists more than 45,000 clones, of which the ten most abundant hold 10% to 15%. Sequencing was done on a sample of PBMCs. The source is a woman aged 25 to 39 in good health and CMV-seropositive. CDR3s include the opening cysteine and the closing phenylalanine or tryptophan.

v_call cdr3_aa
TRBV30 CAWRAGLAGAYEQYF